Given below is one T cell receptor beta chain in context. Its antigen remains unknown. This entry is derived from a study of shared clonotypes between healthy human individuals. Study-level background: The people who gave samples were two women and three men aged 18 to 49. General observations from the study: Measured sharing among donors was expected to vary with sequencing depth.

The authors distributed each subset's genomic DNA evenly over several immunoSEQ plates. TCRdb's table, derived via immunoSEQ multiplex PCR, lists solely in-frame clones and lacks some. The repertoire holds about 2.5 million clones, with approximately 90% as singletons. V dropped 4 bases and J dropped 1 base, with 10 bases sitting between them. This CDR3 comprises 14 residues. From germline, CDR1 is LNHDA and CDR2 SQIVND (reference sequence). The chain employs TRBV19 and TRBJ2-5; D is undetermined. This TCR derives from a man aged 18 to 35 in good health. Some clones in this sample may be carry-over from other donors' samples. The sequencing sample was made of naive CD4+ T cells from PBMCs. Subset reported: CD45RA+ positively selected. CDR3 DNA sequence: TGTGCCAGTAGTACCGGTAGGACCCAAGAGACCCAGTACTTC. This gives the protein CASSTGRTQETQYF.